The 5 T cell receptor beta chains listed next were all sequenced from one sample in a study of cytomegalovirus exposure and HLA in healthy donors. The PCR made use of 60 Vbeta and 13 Jbeta primers. Repertoires were generated with immunoSEQ multiplex PCR, while TCRdb's copy carries only in-frame clones and drops some. The sample has hundreds of thousands of clones; around 89% are singletons. Sequences were obtained from PBMCs. Receptor source: a woman between 18 and 29 years old in good health and CMV-seronegative.

This clone showed up just a few times. This sequence joins TRBV4-1 and TRBJ2-2; TRBD2 might be the D (7 bases). Looked up from germline, CDR1 is MGHRA and CDR2 is YSYEKL. The V end lost 8 bases, the J end lost 5 bases, and 15 bases lay between the germline ends. The CDR3 covers 14 residues. CDR3 sequence (DNA): TGCGCCAGCGCCTGGGGGGGCCTAACCGGGGAGCTGTTTTTT. Protein product: CASAWGGLTGELFF.

The rearrangement links TRBV5-8 to TRBJ1-2; D gene unclear. The germline V gene encodes CDR1 SGHTS and CDR2 YDEGEE. The ends were cut back, 0 bases at V and 4 bases at J, with 13 bases in the middle. The CDR3 contains 15 residues. In DNA, the CDR3 is TGTGCCAGCAGCTTGGTCATTGGGGAGTCCTATGGCTACACCTTC. It translates to CASSLVIGESYGYTF.

The chain joins TRBV18 to TRBJ1-3, with a tentative D call TRBD1 (6 bases). Germline loops: CDR1 KGHSH, CDR2 LQKENI. The CDR3 is 18 residues long. V gave up 1 base and J gave up 1 base, with 17 bases separating them. The CDR3 sequence is CASSPRQQGSTSGNTIYF. The CDR3 coding sequence is TGTGCCAGCTCACCACGACAACAGGGTTCCACATCTGGAAACACCATATATTTT.

The rearrangement links TRBV6-1 to TRBJ1-4; weak D call: TRBD1 (6 bases). Germline V gene sequence: CDR1 MNHNS, CDR2 SASEGT. The length of the CDR3 is 15 residues. Trimming stripped 5 bases from V and 4 bases from J, with 14 bases between. CDR3 nucleotides: TGTGCCAGCAGTTCCCGTGGACAGCGTAATGAAAAACTGTTTTTT. It encodes CASSSRGQRNEKLFF.

The chain recombines TRBV4-2 with TRBJ2-7, with TRBD1 matching 10 bases. The CDR3 length is 15 residues. V trimming: 1 base; J trimming: 2 bases; junction bases outside the gene matches: 2. CDR1 LGHNA and CDR2 YNFKEQ come from the germline V gene. The CDR3 sequence: CASSQAGTGAYEQYF. CDR3 DNA sequence: TGTGCCAGCAGCCAAGCCGGGACAGGGGCCTACGAGCAGTACTTC.